The present TCR beta chain was sequenced within a study of cytomegalovirus exposure and HLA in healthy donors. The study's findings and limits: The authors later linked a missense DCLRE1C variant to TCR beta V- and J-gene trimming.

CDR1 is LGHNT, CDR2 FRNRAP, per germline. V shed 0 bases, J shed 2 bases, and the junction held 9 bases outside the gene matches. There are 17 residues in the CDR3. The PCR made use of 60 Vbeta and 13 Jbeta primers. The method was immunoSEQ multiplex PCR; TCRdb's version includes in-frame clones alone and lacks a portion of them. The top ten clones hold roughly 1.8% of a sample with around 130,000 clones, approximately 85% of them seen once. About this clone: Its antigen remains unknown.

The sequencing sample was made of PBMCs. The TCR sequence derives from a boy aged 10-17 years in good health and CMV-seronegative. The chain uses TRBV12-5 and TRBJ1-1; 7 bases are shared with TRBD1. The CDR3 is CASGLVNYDRDNTEAFF. The CDR3 DNA sequence: TGTGCTAGTGGTTTGGTTAATTATGACAGGGATAACACTGAAGCTTTCTTT.